Given below is one T cell receptor (beta chain) in context. The length of the CDR3 is 15 residues. The germline CDR1 and CDR2 sequences are SGHNT and YENEEA. The ends were cut back, 1 base at V and 4 bases at J, with 12 bases in the middle. This entry is derived from a study of CD8 T cells in Susac syndrome. About the study: Among the Susac syndrome patients who underwent sequencing, five or six had clinically active disease, while fewer than 10 of them were in remission.

The CD8+ and CD4+ T cells were isolated magnetically using a negative isolation approach, whereas the TEMRA cells were enriched by FACS. With random hexamers, 0.5 to 1 ug RNA was reverse transcribed. Across 54 Vbeta and 13 Jbeta, immunoSEQ multiplex PCR amplified TCR beta CDR3. TCRdb itself ran the immunoSEQ multiplex PCR reads through MiXCR, one entry per CDR3 protein. The sample contains roughly 220,000 distinct CDR3 sequences, 94% of which appear only once. The chain uses TRBV11-3 and TRBJ2-3, with D perhaps matching TRBD2 (6 bases). The sequence came from a human donor with Susac syndrome. The sample was CD4+ T cells from PBMCs. The CDR3 nucleotides read TGTGCCAGCAGCTTAGCGGGCGGGGAGGCAGATACGCAGTATTTT. Amino acids: CASSLAGGEADTQYF.